The 16 T cell receptor beta chains below were found in one sample sequenced in a study of T cell responses to AZD1222 COVID-19 vaccine (dated by TCRdb to the early 2020s). Library preparation employed the immunoSEQ multiplex PCR assay. Sourced from immuneACCESS, this table was stored by TCRdb with only in-frame sequences that have V and J called. A share of the clones is absent; for the studies checked, an unresolved V gene accounts for under half, and the remainder has no known explanation. This sample gives around 73,000 clones in total; roughly 89% of them show up just once. The top ten hold 7% to 10% of the sample. What the time point label conveys for this sample: about 28 days (+/-7) after the second vaccine dose. The material was peripheral blood, obtained 28 days after the second AZD1222 dose. These receptors were obtained from an adult who received the AZD1222 COVID-19 vaccine.

The chain links TRBV18 to TRBJ2-5, with 15 nucleotides matching TRBD2. V trimming: 6 bases; J trimming: 6 bases; junction bases outside the gene matches: 11. The CDR3 runs 17 residues. Germline lookup yields CDR1 KGHSH and CDR2 LQKENI. CDR3 in DNA: TGTGCCAGCTCTCTTGACGGACTAGCGGGGGGGCCTCAGACCCAGTACTTC. Translation: CASSLDGLAGGPQTQYF.

The J gene is TRBJ1-2, the V gene TRBV12-3 or TRBV12-4, with 7 nucleotides matching TRBD1. The CDR3 is made up of 12 amino acids. The V gene end was trimmed by 10 bases and the J gene end by 3 bases; junction bases not matched to a gene: 5. Here the CDR3 reads CATQGSHYGYTF. CDR3 DNA sequence: TGTGCCACACAGGGGTCCCACTATGGCTACACCTTC.

The genes are TRBV5-1 and TRBJ2-1, with 7 bases fitting TRBD2. The trim removed 4 bases at V and 3 bases at J, leaving 10 bases unmatched. In germline, CDR1 is SGHRS, CDR2 YFSETQ. The CDR3 contains 16 residues. For the CDR3, the DNA is TGCGCCAGCAGCCCGAAAGAAGCGGGGAACTACAATGAGCAGTTCTTC. It translates to CASSPKEAGNYNEQFF.

J is TRBJ2-7 and V is TRBV12-3 or TRBV12-4, with D perhaps TRBD1 (5 bases). The CDR3 totals 13 residues. The V end lost 5 bases, the J end lost 3 bases, and 11 bases lay between the germline ends. The CDR3 DNA reads as TGTGCCAGCAGTAGGGGCGTCGGCTACGAGCAGTACGTC. It translates to CASSRGVGYEQYV.

This sequence joins TRBV7-2 and TRBJ2-3; 7 nucleotides match TRBD1. This CDR3 region has 15 residues. With 5 bases clipped from V and 3 bases from J, the junction kept 8 bases outside the gene matches. Germline CDR1 and CDR2: SGHTA and FQGNSA. CDR3 residues: CASSQTTTGTDTQYF. The CDR3 DNA sequence: TGTGCCAGCAGCCAGACGACGACAGGGACAGATACGCAGTATTTT.

V usage is TRBV21-1 and J usage is TRBJ2-7; the table names TRBD1, a call not compared with the DNA. TRBV21-1 is given as a pseudogene. The CDR3 consists of 15 residues. This CDR3 is CASTRDRELTYEQYV. In DNA form, the CDR3 reads TGTGCCAGCACCAGGGACAGGGAACTCACCTACGAGCAGTACGTC.

In DNA, the CDR3 is TGTGCCAGCAGCTTAACAGGGTCAGAGACCCAGTACTTC. Translating gives CASSLTGSETQYF. The genes are TRBV7-8 and TRBJ2-5; perhaps TRBD1 as D (6 bases). Per the germline V gene, CDR1 is SGHVS and CDR2 is FQNEAQ. V was clipped by 2 bases and J by 4 bases, with 8 bases between them. The CDR3 sequence is 13 residues long. The full variable domain, its missing parts supplied by reference TRBV7-8 and TRBJ2-5, is GAGVSQSPRYKVAKRGQDVALRCDPISGHVSLFWYQQALGQGPEFLTYFQNEAQLDKSGLPSDRFFAERPEGSVSTLKIQRTQQEDSAVYLCASSLTGSETQYFGPGTRLLVL.

The rearrangement joins TRBV6-1 to TRBJ2-7, with 9 nucleotides matching TRBD1. This CDR3 comprises 14 residues. J was trimmed by 6 bases and V by 3 bases; bases with no gene match: 6. The germline CDR1 and CDR2 sequences are MNHNS and SASEGT. CDR3 in DNA: TGTGCCAGCAGTGAGCCGGGACAGGGAGGCGAGCAGTACTTC. Translating it yields CASSEPGQGGEQYF.

The chain joins TRBV5-8 to TRBJ2-7; D remains ambiguous. V was clipped by 4 bases and J by 7 bases, with 24 bases between them. CDR3 length equals 16 residues. CDR1 SGHTS and CDR2 YDEGEE come from the germline V gene. The CDR3 DNA follows: TGTGCCAGCAGCGATAACACCCGGTCCTGGTCCTGGGAGCAGTACGTC. Protein sequence: CASSDNTRSWSWEQYV.

The CDR3 DNA reads TGTGCCAGCAGTGAATTGGGGTGGGCCGGGGAGCTGTTTTTT. This sequence encodes CASSELGWAGELFF. The chain couples TRBV6-1 to TRBJ2-2, with D uncertain. V was shortened by 2 bases and J by 6 bases, with 10 bases between the two germline ends. The CDR3 runs 14 residues. CDR1 is MNHNS, CDR2 SASEGT, per germline.

V and J are TRBV18 and TRBJ2-5; D remains ambiguous. Germline lookup yields CDR1 KGHSH and CDR2 LQKENI. Trimming took off 2 bases at V and 1 base at J, with 2 bases between the two ends. The CDR3 totals 12 residues. CDR3 bases: TGTGCCAGCTCACCAAGCCAAGAGACCCAGTACTTC. Its protein is CASSPSQETQYF. The full variable domain, rest sourced from reference TRBV18 and TRBJ2-5, is NAGVMQNPRHLVRRRGQEARLRCSPMKGHSHVYWYRQLPEEGLKFMVYLQKENIIDESGMPKERFSAEFPKEGPSILRIQQVVRGDSAAYFCASSPSQETQYFGPGTRLLVL.

The gene calls are TRBV6-5 and TRBJ1-3; TRBD1 agrees at 7 bases. CDR1 and CDR2 from the germline V gene are MNHEY and SVGAGI. CDR3 size: 15 residues. The V and J ends lost 7 bases and 0 bases, in that order; junction bases with no gene match: 6. This CDR3 is CASKRTGISGNTIYF. CDR3 DNA sequence: TGTGCCAGCAAGCGGACAGGCATCTCTGGAAACACCATATATTTT.

Written as DNA, the CDR3 is TGTGCCAGCAGCGAGCCGGCCCAAGAGACCCAGTACTTC. Translation gives CASSEPAQETQYF. The chain joins TRBV5-6 to TRBJ2-5, with no clear D. The CDR3 is 13 residues long. The germline gives CDR1 SGHDT, CDR2 YYEEEE. V gave up 4 bases and J gave up 1 base, with 8 bases separating them. The full variable domain, in which reference TRBV5-6 and TRBJ2-5 provide the parts outside the CDR3, is DAGVTQSPTHLIKTRGQQVTLRCSPKSGHDTVSWYQQALGQGPQFIFQYYEEEERQRGNFPDRFSGHQFPNYSSELNVNALLLGDSALYLCASSEPAQETQYFGPGTRLLVL.

This chain uses TRBV7-2 with TRBJ1-2; D not certain. CDR1 SGHTA and CDR2 FQGNSA come from the germline V gene. This CDR3 region has 14 residues. V lost 1 base, J lost 3 bases, and 9 bases lay in between. The CDR3 nucleotides are TGTGCCAGCAGCTTAGACGCCAGCCACTATGGCTACACCTTC. This translates into CASSLDASHYGYTF.

Here the CDR3 reads CASSSRGLLETQYF. In nucleotides, the CDR3 is TGTGCCAGCAGCTCCCGAGGGCTTCTGGAGACCCAGTACTTC. The rearrangement links TRBV7-2 to TRBJ2-5; TRBD2 is a possible D gene (5 bases). CDR1 SGHTA and CDR2 FQGNSA come from the germline V gene. V was cut by 4 bases and J by 5 bases, with 14 bases left in between. The CDR3 extends over 14 amino acids.

The rearrangement joins TRBV25-1 to TRBJ1-6; 10 bases fit TRBD1. The CDR3 is 13 amino acids. J gave up 10 bases and V 6 bases, and 3 bases lay outside the gene matches. Per the germline V gene, CDR1 is MGHDK and CDR2 is SYGVNS. The CDR3 sequence: CASRGQGRSPLHF. Written as DNA, the CDR3 is TGTGCCAGCAGGGGACAGGGGAGGTCACCCCTCCACTTT.